The rows below give T cell receptor beta chains drawn from one sample of a study of control samples from healthy donors and cancer patients. Produced via immunoSEQ multiplex PCR; TCRdb's table is partial and in-frame only. The sample consists of approximately 100,000 clones, approximately 86% of them appearing once. Sequencing was done on a sample of blood. The receptors shown here come from a man aged 25-40 years in good health. Each CDR3 is given with its conserved first and last residue. Each record gives: clone size, V gene, D gene, J gene, CDR3 DNA, CDR3 protein. A D gene is named only where the DNA matches it firmly. Clone sizes are given selectively: once, few, many, or a class where the clone is expanded.

NA	TRBV5-1	TRBD1	TRBJ1-6	TGCGCCAGCCTGCTATGGGACAGACCTTATAATTCACCCCTCCACTTT	CASLLWDRPYNSPLHF
NA	TRBV6-5	NA	TRBJ2-1	TGTGCCAGCAGTTTAAGTCCCGCGGATGAGCAGTTCTTC	CASSLSPADEQFF
NA	TRBV5-6	NA	TRBJ1-2	TGTGCCAGCAGTCTCTCCGGGGGGTTCAGCTTC	CASSLSGGFSF
NA	TRBV2	NA	TRBJ2-3	TGTGCCAGCTCCCTCAGAGATACGCAGTATTTT	CASSLRDTQYF
NA	TRBV7-2	TRBD1	TRBJ1-2	TGTGCCAGCAGCTTAGGTGGGACAGGGGGCGATGGCTACACCTTC	CASSLGGTGGDGYTF
NA	TRBV3-1/TRBV3-2	NA	TRBJ1-2	TGTGCCAGCAGCCAGGAACAGGATAACTATGGCTACACCTTC	CASSQEQDNYGYTF
NA	TRBV24-1	TRBD1	TRBJ1-2	TGTGCCACCAGTGATCCCCCGGACAGGGGACATGGCTACACCTTC	CATSDPPDRGHGYTF
few	TRBV27	NA	TRBJ2-2	TGTGCCAGCAGTAAATTAGTTTTTCCCGGGGAGCTGTTTTTT	CASSKLVFPGELFF
NA	TRBV28	NA	TRBJ2-3	TGTGCCAGCACGGCGTCTTCTAGCACAGATACGCAGTATTTT	CASTASSSTDTQYF
NA	TRBV29-1	TRBD1	TRBJ1-1	TGCAGCGTTGAAGAGCTTCGCTTACAGGGGAGGGGCACTGAAGCTTTCTTT	CSVEELRLQGRGTEAFF
NA	TRBV6-5	NA	TRBJ1-3	TGTGCCAGCAGTTTGGGACAAGGGGTTGGAAACACCATATATTTT	CASSLGQGVGNTIYF
NA	TRBV20-1	NA	TRBJ1-1	TGCAGTGCTAGTTCTGGGATACGGACAGAGAACACTGAAGCTTTCTTT	CSASSGIRTENTEAFF
NA	TRBV6-6	TRBD1	TRBJ1-4	TGTGCCAGCAGTTACGGGACAGTTGGTGTGATTTTT	CASSYGTVGVIF
NA	TRBV13	NA	TRBJ1-4	TGTGCCAGCAGCTTAGGGTCTCTGAATGAAAAACTGTTTTTT	CASSLGSLNEKLFF
NA	TRBV27	TRBD1	TRBJ2-1	TGTGCCAGCAGTTCGGGACAGGAGCAGTTCTTC	CASSSGQEQFF
NA	TRBV3-1/TRBV3-2	NA	TRBJ1-2	TGTGCCAGCAGCCTCACGACAGCTAACTATGGCTACACCTTC	CASSLTTANYGYTF
NA	TRBV24-1	NA	TRBJ2-1	TGTGCCACCAGTGATTTAGCGGGTGTGGGGGGATGGGATGAGCAGTTCTTC	CATSDLAGVGGWDEQFF
NA	TRBV4-1	NA	TRBJ2-5	TGCGCCAGCAGCCAAGACCGGAACCAAGAGACCCAGTACTTC	CASSQDRNQETQYF
NA	TRBV2	NA	TRBJ2-6	TGTGCCAGCTCCTTGAGGACCTCTGGGGCCAACGTCCTGACTTTC	CASSLRTSGANVLTF
NA	TRBV5-1	TRBD1	TRBJ2-4	TGCGCCAGCAGCCCAAAAGGGGGCGCCGAAAACATTCAGTACTTC	CASSPKGGAENIQYF
NA	TRBV7-9	NA	TRBJ2-5	TGTGCCAGCAGCTTATTAGGACGGGGAGGCTCCCAAGAGACCCAGTACTTC	CASSLLGRGGSQETQYF
NA	TRBV7-8	TRBD1	TRBJ1-4	TGTGCCAGCAGCTACCGGACAGGGCCTGAAAAACTGTTTTTT	CASSYRTGPEKLFF
few	TRBV5-1	TRBD1	TRBJ2-7	TGCGCCAGCAGCTTGGATGCGTTCGGGACAGGGGTCTACGAGCAGTACTTC	CASSLDAFGTGVYEQYF
NA	TRBV29-1	TRBD1	TRBJ1-2	TGCAGCGTTTACACAGGGGTCGGTGATGGCTACACCTTC	CSVYTGVGDGYTF
NA	TRBV7-9	NA	TRBJ2-3	TGTGCCAGCAGCTTAGTTCGTAGCTTCTCCACAGATACGCAGTATTTT	CASSLVRSFSTDTQYF
NA	TRBV14	TRBD1	TRBJ1-1	TGTGCCAGCAGCCCCTGGACAGGGCACACTGAAGCTTTCTTT	CASSPWTGHTEAFF
NA	TRBV6-2/TRBV6-3	TRBD1	TRBJ1-1	TGTGCCAGCAGCTGGACAGGATCCACTGAAGCTTTCTTT	CASSWTGSTEAFF
NA	TRBV6-1	NA	TRBJ1-2	TGTGCCAGCAGTGAAGGGAGGGAAGGGTTCTATGGCTACACCTTC	CASSEGREGFYGYTF
NA	TRBV6-6	TRBD2	TRBJ2-5	TGTGCCAGCAGTTATAGTAGGGAGGGAGAGACCCAGTACTTC	CASSYSREGETQYF
NA	TRBV5-8	NA	TRBJ1-2	TGTGCCAGCAGCTTGCTCTTTGGCTACACCTTC	CASSLLFGYTF
NA	TRBV30	TRBD1	TRBJ1-6	TGTGCCTGGAGTGTATTCACCGGGACAGGATCTTCACCCCTCCACTTT	CAWSVFTGTGSSPLHF
NA	TRBV5-4	NA	TRBJ2-4	TGTGCCAGCAGCGAGGGACCCGCCGGGATTCAGTACTTC	CASSEGPAGIQYF
NA	TRBV5-3	NA	TRBJ2-7	TGTGCCAGAAGGAAAGCGGGCGTAGAGGACGAGCAGTACTTC	CARRKAGVEDEQYF
NA	TRBV7-6	TRBD2	TRBJ2-5	TGTGCCAGCAGCTTTAGTCTAGCGGGGGCCAAAGAGACCCAGTACTTC	CASSFSLAGAKETQYF
NA	TRBV18	NA	TRBJ2-2	TGTGCCAGCTCACCAGGAGTCTCAGCCAACACCGGGGAGCTGTTTTTT	CASSPGVSANTGELFF
NA	TRBV3-1/TRBV3-2	NA	TRBJ1-2	TGTGCCAGCAGCCAGGGGATTGGCTACACCTTC	CASSQGIGYTF
once	TRBV6-2/TRBV6-3	TRBD1	TRBJ2-1	TGTGCCAGCAGTTACTCGAGACAGGGGTCCAACAATGAGCAGTTCTTC	CASSYSRQGSNNEQFF
NA	TRBV19	NA	TRBJ2-3	TGTGCCAGTTCCTTAAGGAACAGGGTAGATACGCAGTATTTT	CASSLRNRVDTQYF
NA	TRBV6-5	NA	TRBJ1-2	TGTGCCAGCAGTTATAGGGGGGAGGGCTATGGCTACACCTTC	CASSYRGEGYGYTF
NA	TRBV29-1	TRBD1	TRBJ1-2	TGCAGCGTTGGTACGACAGGGTATGGCTACACCTTC	CSVGTTGYGYTF
NA	TRBV19	NA	TRBJ2-2	TGTGCCAGTAGTATAGCGGCCCAGGGAATGAACGGGGAGCTGTTTTTT	CASSIAAQGMNGELFF
once	TRBV30	NA	TRBJ1-1	TGTGCCTGGAGTGTACTCACGATGAACACTGAAGCTTTCTTT	CAWSVLTMNTEAFF
NA	TRBV10-1	NA	TRBJ1-1	TGCGCCAGCAGTGGGCAGGATGGCACTGAAGCTTTCTTT	CASSGQDGTEAFF
NA	TRBV9	NA	TRBJ2-1	TGTGCCAGCAGCTTTAGCGGTACCAATGAGCAGTTCTTC	CASSFSGTNEQFF
once	TRBV20-1	NA	TRBJ1-1	TGCAGTGCTAGCGGGCTCAGCACAGCTTTCTTT	CSASGLSTAFF
NA	TRBV11-2	NA	TRBJ2-2	TGTGCCAGCAGCTTAAGGGGGGCGAACACCGGGGAGCTGTTTTTT	CASSLRGANTGELFF
once	TRBV5-1	NA	TRBJ2-5	TGCGCCAGCAGCGACGGAGAGGGCGGAATCGAGACCCAGTACTTC	CASSDGEGGIETQYF
NA	TRBV30	TRBD2	TRBJ2-2	TGTGCCTGGAGTCGGACTAGCGGATACACCGGGGAGCTGTTTTTT	CAWSRTSGYTGELFF
NA	TRBV27	TRBD1	TRBJ2-7	TGTGCCAGCAGCCGTAGACAGGGGCCGGCCTACGAGCAGTACTTC	CASSRRQGPAYEQYF
once	TRBV2	NA	TRBJ1-5	TGTGCCAGCCGGGAGTCAGGGAATCAGCCCCAGCATTTT	CASRESGNQPQHF
few	TRBV5-6	NA	TRBJ2-7	TGTGCCAGCAGCTTGGCACAGCGCTACGAGCAGTACTTC	CASSLAQRYEQYF